The rows below give T cell receptor beta chains drawn from one sample of a study of radiotherapy plus CTLA-4 blockade in lung cancer. Produced via immunoSEQ multiplex PCR; TCRdb's table is partial and in-frame only. The sample records under 50,000 clones, approximately 86% being singletons. Sequenced material: peripheral blood, taken from a patient treated with radiotherapy plus ipilimumab. The receptor set was obtained from a human donor with non-small cell lung cancer whose response to radiotherapy plus ipilimumab could not be evaluated. The CDR3 runs from the conserved cysteine through the conserved F or W. Fields, in order: CDR3 DNA, CDR3 protein, J gene, V gene, D gene, clone size. The D gene is left open where the match is weak. Only some rows state a clone size, as once, few, many or a class for expanded clones.

CDR3 DNA: TGTGCCAGCAGCTTGGAGGAACGAGATACGCAGTATTTT; CDR3 protein: CASSLEERDTQYF; J gene: TRBJ2-3; V gene: TRBV11-3; D gene: NA; clone size: NA
CDR3 DNA: TGTGCCAGCAGCAAGAATTGGGACTCTCGATCGCAGTATTTT; CDR3 protein: CASSKNWDSRSQYF; J gene: TRBJ2-3; V gene: TRBV21-1; D gene: NA; clone size: NA
CDR3 DNA: TGTGCCAGCAGCTTAGATATCCGGGAGGTGGACGAGCAGTACTTC; CDR3 protein: CASSLDIREVDEQYF; J gene: TRBJ2-7; V gene: TRBV11-2; D gene: TRBD2; clone size: few
CDR3 DNA: TGCGCCAGCAGCCAAAGACAGGGTCGGAATTCACCCCTCCACTTT; CDR3 protein: CASSQRQGRNSPLHF; J gene: TRBJ1-6; V gene: TRBV4-3; D gene: TRBD1; clone size: few
CDR3 DNA: TGTGCCAGCACCGGCTCGCCAGGGGGCAATTTGTACGAGCAGTACTTC; CDR3 protein: CASTGSPGGNLYEQYF; J gene: TRBJ2-7; V gene: TRBV28; D gene: TRBD1; clone size: NA
CDR3 DNA: TGTGCCGTAGCGGGGGACTATAGCGTCCATGAGCAGTTCTTC; CDR3 protein: CAVAGDYSVHEQFF; J gene: TRBJ2-1; V gene: TRBV27; D gene: TRBD2; clone size: NA
CDR3 DNA: TGCGCCAGCAGCCAAGCTGTCTACAATGAGCAGTTCTTC; CDR3 protein: CASSQAVYNEQFF; J gene: TRBJ2-1; V gene: TRBV4-3; D gene: NA; clone size: NA
CDR3 DNA: TGTGCCAGCAGGGCGGGGGAGACCCAGTACTTC; CDR3 protein: CASRAGETQYF; J gene: TRBJ2-5; V gene: TRBV6-5; D gene: NA; clone size: NA
CDR3 DNA: TGCGCCAGCAGCACGCAGGAGAACACTGAAGCTTTCTTT; CDR3 protein: CASSTQENTEAFF; J gene: TRBJ1-1; V gene: TRBV4-1; D gene: NA; clone size: NA
CDR3 DNA: TGTGCCAGCAGCTCAGGGGCTGTGTGGGAGACCCAGTACTTC; CDR3 protein: CASSSGAVWETQYF; J gene: TRBJ2-5; V gene: TRBV7-9; D gene: NA; clone size: few
CDR3 DNA: TGTGCCATCAGTGTCAGTGGACAGGGGGTCGGCGAGCAGTACTTC; CDR3 protein: CAISVSGQGVGEQYF; J gene: TRBJ2-7; V gene: TRBV10-3; D gene: TRBD1; clone size: NA
CDR3 DNA: TGTGCCAGCAGCCAAGTCAGGTCGGGAGTTCAAAACATTCAGTACTTC; CDR3 protein: CASSQVRSGVQNIQYF; J gene: TRBJ2-4; V gene: TRBV4-2; D gene: NA; clone size: NA
CDR3 DNA: TGTGCCAGCAGTGAGGACTCCGCGGGAAGGTTGAGGGTGCGGTCTCAGCCCCAGCATTTT; CDR3 protein: CASSEDSAGRLRVRSQPQHF; J gene: TRBJ1-5; V gene: TRBV6-1; D gene: NA; clone size: NA
CDR3 DNA: TGCAGCGTCAAACAGGACGGTATTAACAATGAGCAGTTCTTC; CDR3 protein: CSVKQDGINNEQFF; J gene: TRBJ2-1; V gene: TRBV29-1; D gene: NA; clone size: NA
CDR3 DNA: TGTGCCAGCAGCTCTGTCGGGGGTAGGAATGAGCAGTTCTTC; CDR3 protein: CASSSVGGRNEQFF; J gene: TRBJ2-1; V gene: TRBV11-2; D gene: NA; clone size: NA
CDR3 DNA: TGTGCCAGCAGCGAGATCAGGGGGTTCATTCATGGCTACACCTTC; CDR3 protein: CASSEIRGFIHGYTF; J gene: TRBJ1-2; V gene: TRBV9; D gene: TRBD1; clone size: few
CDR3 DNA: TGTGCCAGCAGTCCGACAGGGACCCCTACCTACGAGCAGTACTTC; CDR3 protein: CASSPTGTPTYEQYF; J gene: TRBJ2-7; V gene: TRBV6-6; D gene: TRBD1; clone size: once
CDR3 DNA: TGCGCCAGCAGCTCGAACATAATCCCCGACAGCTCCTATGGCTACACCTTC; CDR3 protein: CASSSNIIPDSSYGYTF; J gene: TRBJ1-2; V gene: TRBV4-1; D gene: NA; clone size: once
CDR3 DNA: TGTGCCAGCAGCTTAGGAGTGGCGGCAAATTTTAGATACTATGGCTACACCTTC; CDR3 protein: CASSLGVAANFRYYGYTF; J gene: TRBJ1-2; V gene: TRBV11-2; D gene: NA; clone size: NA
CDR3 DNA: TGTGCCAGCAGCGCCCTGGGAGACACAGATACGCAGTATTTT; CDR3 protein: CASSALGDTDTQYF; J gene: TRBJ2-3; V gene: TRBV7-2; D gene: NA; clone size: NA
CDR3 DNA: TGTGCCAGTAGTATAGGTTATATCGGCCATTTTCGCCGGGACACTGAAGCTTTCTTT; CDR3 protein: CASSIGYIGHFRRDTEAFF; J gene: TRBJ1-1; V gene: TRBV19; D gene: NA; clone size: NA
CDR3 DNA: TGCGCCAGCTCCAGGGAGGGTTCCGGCACAGATACGCAGTATTTT; CDR3 protein: CASSREGSGTDTQYF; J gene: TRBJ2-3; V gene: TRBV5-1; D gene: TRBD2; clone size: once
CDR3 DNA: TGTGCCAGCGGGCCCCGTGTCATTGACGAGCAGTACTTC; CDR3 protein: CASGPRVIDEQYF; J gene: TRBJ2-7; V gene: TRBV28; D gene: NA; clone size: NA
CDR3 DNA: TGTGCCAGCAGACAGGTACCTTTTGTGGAGACCCAGTACTTC; CDR3 protein: CASRQVPFVETQYF; J gene: TRBJ2-5; V gene: TRBV7-9; D gene: NA; clone size: NA
CDR3 DNA: TGTGCCAGCAGCCAAGAAGGAGCGCGGAGGTTCTTC; CDR3 protein: CASSQEGARRFF; J gene: TRBJ2-1; V gene: TRBV14; D gene: NA; clone size: NA
CDR3 DNA: TGCAGCGTTGATGGATGGGGGGAGGAAGAGACCCAGTACTTC; CDR3 protein: CSVDGWGEEETQYF; J gene: TRBJ2-5; V gene: TRBV29-1; D gene: NA; clone size: NA
CDR3 DNA: TGTGCCAGCAGCCCACCGGGAGACCCTAATCAGCCCCAGCATTTT; CDR3 protein: CASSPPGDPNQPQHF; J gene: TRBJ1-5; V gene: TRBV7-9; D gene: NA; clone size: NA
CDR3 DNA: TGCGCCAGCAGCCAAGATGGAAAGGGAGCGCCCTACAATGAGCAGTTCTTC; CDR3 protein: CASSQDGKGAPYNEQFF; J gene: TRBJ2-1; V gene: TRBV4-3; D gene: NA; clone size: few
CDR3 DNA: TGTGCCAGCAGTTACTCTGGCAGACTCCAAGAGACCCAGTACTTC; CDR3 protein: CASSYSGRLQETQYF; J gene: TRBJ2-5; V gene: TRBV6-5; D gene: NA; clone size: NA
CDR3 DNA: TGTGCCAGCAGCCAGGAGAGGACTAGCGTAGACATTCAGTACTTC; CDR3 protein: CASSQERTSVDIQYF; J gene: TRBJ2-4; V gene: TRBV4-2; D gene: TRBD2; clone size: NA
CDR3 DNA: TGCGCCAGCAGCCAAGAGCGGCGCGGGGGGCCCCCAATTTCACCCCTCCACTTT; CDR3 protein: CASSQERRGGPPISPLHF; J gene: TRBJ1-6; V gene: TRBV4-1; D gene: NA; clone size: few
CDR3 DNA: TGTGCCAGTAGTATTCGCGGGGGGTTGAGCAATCAGCCCCAGCATTTT; CDR3 protein: CASSIRGGLSNQPQHF; J gene: TRBJ1-5; V gene: TRBV19; D gene: NA; clone size: NA
CDR3 DNA: TGTGCCAGTAGTATTGATACGACAGGGGCCTACGAGCAGTACTTC; CDR3 protein: CASSIDTTGAYEQYF; J gene: TRBJ2-7; V gene: TRBV19; D gene: TRBD1; clone size: NA
CDR3 DNA: TGTGCCAGCAGCGTCGGGACAGGGGGCAATGAGCAGTTCTTC; CDR3 protein: CASSVGTGGNEQFF; J gene: TRBJ2-1; V gene: TRBV11-2; D gene: TRBD1; clone size: NA
CDR3 DNA: TGTGCCAGCAGCTTAGGGACAGGCAATAATCAGCCCCAGCATTTT; CDR3 protein: CASSLGTGNNQPQHF; J gene: TRBJ1-5; V gene: TRBV7-9; D gene: TRBD1; clone size: NA
CDR3 DNA: TGTGCCAGCAGTCACGGACTTAACTACGAGCAGTACTTC; CDR3 protein: CASSHGLNYEQYF; J gene: TRBJ2-7; V gene: TRBV27; D gene: NA; clone size: NA
CDR3 DNA: TGTGCCAGCAGTCGGGGGCTAGCGGGAGAGCAGTTCTTC; CDR3 protein: CASSRGLAGEQFF; J gene: TRBJ2-1; V gene: TRBV2; D gene: TRBD2; clone size: NA
CDR3 DNA: TGTGCCAGCAGTTTAGGAGCCGGGGTTCGCGAGCAGTACTTC; CDR3 protein: CASSLGAGVREQYF; J gene: TRBJ2-7; V gene: TRBV28; D gene: NA; clone size: NA
CDR3 DNA: TGTGCCAGCAATCCTCGGGCTAGCGGAAATATGGGCCGTACAAATGAGCAGTTCTTC; CDR3 protein: CASNPRASGNMGRTNEQFF; J gene: TRBJ2-1; V gene: TRBV27; D gene: TRBD2; clone size: NA
CDR3 DNA: TGTGCCAGCACCATCCGGGACAGGGTTATCTTC; CDR3 protein: CASTIRDRVIF; J gene: TRBJ2-1; V gene: TRBV2; D gene: TRBD1; clone size: NA
CDR3 DNA: TGCGCCAGCAGCTTGGGACAGGGGGCGTCGCAGTACTTC; CDR3 protein: CASSLGQGASQYF; J gene: TRBJ2-7; V gene: TRBV5-1; D gene: TRBD1; clone size: NA
CDR3 DNA: TGTGCCAGCAGCGCCGGGACAGGGGGACAGCCCCAGCATTTT; CDR3 protein: CASSAGTGGQPQHF; J gene: TRBJ1-5; V gene: TRBV5-6; D gene: TRBD1; clone size: NA
CDR3 DNA: TGTGCCAGCACAAGTCCCGGACTATTTAGCTCCTACAATGAGCAGTTCTTC; CDR3 protein: CASTSPGLFSSYNEQFF; J gene: TRBJ2-1; V gene: TRBV27; D gene: NA; clone size: NA
CDR3 DNA: TGTGCCAGCTCACCACCGGGACAGGAGTACGAGCAGTACTTC; CDR3 protein: CASSPPGQEYEQYF; J gene: TRBJ2-7; V gene: TRBV18; D gene: TRBD1; clone size: NA
CDR3 DNA: TGTGCCAGCGGACAAAGCTCTGGAAACACCATATATTTT; CDR3 protein: CASGQSSGNTIYF; J gene: TRBJ1-3; V gene: TRBV6-6; D gene: NA; clone size: few
CDR3 DNA: TGTGCCAGCAGCTTAGATCCCGCCAGGGGAGCCTACGAGCAGTACTTC; CDR3 protein: CASSLDPARGAYEQYF; J gene: TRBJ2-7; V gene: TRBV11-2; D gene: NA; clone size: once
CDR3 DNA: TGTGCCAGCAGTAGCTCTGACAGGGTTCAGCAGCCCCAGCATTTT; CDR3 protein: CASSSSDRVQQPQHF; J gene: TRBJ1-5; V gene: TRBV28; D gene: TRBD1; clone size: few
CDR3 DNA: TGTGCCAGCAGTGAATCTTTTTACTATGGCTACACCTTC; CDR3 protein: CASSESFYYGYTF; J gene: TRBJ1-2; V gene: TRBV6-1; D gene: NA; clone size: NA
CDR3 DNA: TGTGCCAGCAGCTTAGGCCAGTCGGAGACCCAGTACTTC; CDR3 protein: CASSLGQSETQYF; J gene: TRBJ2-5; V gene: TRBV11-3; D gene: NA; clone size: few
CDR3 DNA: TGTGCCACCAGCAGTGAACAGGGGTACGAGCAGTACTTC; CDR3 protein: CATSSEQGYEQYF; J gene: TRBJ2-7; V gene: TRBV15; D gene: TRBD1; clone size: NA
CDR3 DNA: TGTGCCAGCTCCTCCCTTGACAGGGGAAGTGGCTACACCTTC; CDR3 protein: CASSSLDRGSGYTF; J gene: TRBJ1-2; V gene: TRBV6-1; D gene: TRBD1; clone size: NA
CDR3 DNA: TGTGCCACCGGACAGTACGTGGACATTCAGTACTTC; CDR3 protein: CATGQYVDIQYF; J gene: TRBJ2-4; V gene: TRBV28; D gene: NA; clone size: NA
CDR3 DNA: TGCGCCAGCAGCTTGGCGGTAGCGGGGGGGCCGCAGGATACGCAGTATTTT; CDR3 protein: CASSLAVAGGPQDTQYF; J gene: TRBJ2-3; V gene: TRBV5-1; D gene: TRBD2; clone size: NA
CDR3 DNA: TGCACCAGCAGCCAACTATCCCCAGACTGGATGAACACTGAAGCTTTCTTT; CDR3 protein: CTSSQLSPDWMNTEAFF; J gene: TRBJ1-1; V gene: TRBV1; D gene: NA; clone size: NA
CDR3 DNA: TGTGCCAGCGGACAGCCGTATGGCTACACCTTC; CDR3 protein: CASGQPYGYTF; J gene: TRBJ1-2; V gene: TRBV19; D gene: NA; clone size: once
CDR3 DNA: TGTGCCAGCCGGGCAAGTTCGGGGTACGAGCAGTACTTC; CDR3 protein: CASRASSGYEQYF; J gene: TRBJ2-7; V gene: TRBV19; D gene: NA; clone size: NA
CDR3 DNA: TGTGCCAGCAGTACCCCGACAGGGACCGGGGAGCTGTTTTTT; CDR3 protein: CASSTPTGTGELFF; J gene: TRBJ2-2; V gene: TRBV2; D gene: TRBD1; clone size: NA
CDR3 DNA: TGCGCCAGCAGTGAGGCCAGGGGCCCCACTAAGTGGCAGTACTTC; CDR3 protein: CASSEARGPTKWQYF; J gene: TRBJ2-7; V gene: TRBV10-1; D gene: NA; clone size: NA
CDR3 DNA: TGTGCCAGCGCCCGACAGGGACAGAACACTGAAGCTTTCTTT; CDR3 protein: CASARQGQNTEAFF; J gene: TRBJ1-1; V gene: TRBV2; D gene: TRBD1; clone size: NA
CDR3 DNA: TGTGCCAGCACCGTTTCGAACACTGAAGCTTTCTTT; CDR3 protein: CASTVSNTEAFF; J gene: TRBJ1-1; V gene: TRBV2; D gene: NA; clone size: NA